These T cell receptor beta chains were read from a single sample in a study of blood T cell repertoires in COVID-19. The method was immunoSEQ multiplex PCR; TCRdb's version includes in-frame clones alone and lacks a portion of them. The sample carries fewer than 110,000 clones, 80% to 85% recorded once. Sequencing was performed on peripheral blood. The receptors stem from a man in his 70s with acute or convalescent COVID-19. CDR3s include the opening cysteine and the closing phenylalanine or tryptophan. The order of the fields is D gene, clone size, V gene, J gene, CDR3 DNA, CDR3 protein. A D gene is named only where the DNA matches it firmly. Rows give clone size only sometimes, using once, few, many, or a class for an expanded clone.

>TRBD1|-|TRBV7-9|TRBJ2-3
TGTGCCAGCAGCCCCGGGACAGGGGGCCGACAGAGATGGACAGATACGCAGTATTTT
CASSPGTGGRQRWTDTQYF
>-|-|TRBV7-9|TRBJ2-5
TGTGCCAGCAGCTTAGGCCGGACTATAAAAGAGACCCAGTACTTC
CASSLGRTIKETQYF
>-|-|TRBV3-1/TRBV3-2|TRBJ1-1
TGTGCCAGCAGCCTGGGGGGTTCCTTTAACACTGAAGCTTTCTTT
CASSLGGSFNTEAFF
>-|-|TRBV6-5|TRBJ1-2
TGTGCCAGCAGTTACGACACAGCCCTATATGGCTACACCTTC
CASSYDTALYGYTF
>-|once|TRBV12-3/TRBV12-4|TRBJ2-1
TGTGCCAGCAGCCTGAGCCACGAGGTCTTC
CASSLSHEVF
>TRBD1|-|TRBV2|TRBJ2-3
TGTGCCAGCAGGACAGGGACCACAGATACGCAGTATTTT
CASRTGTTDTQYF
>TRBD1|-|TRBV2|TRBJ1-1
TGTGCCAGCAGTGCCAGGGGACAGGAGAACACTGAAGCTTTCTTT
CASSARGQENTEAFF
>-|-|TRBV3-1/TRBV3-2|TRBJ2-2
TGTGCCAGCAGGGGCGCCTCCACCGGGGAGCTGTTTTTT
CASRGASTGELFF
>-|-|TRBV23-1|TRBJ1-6
TGCGCCAGCAGTCAATTAAACGCCTTCAGGGTTAGACGCTATAATTCACCCCTCCACTTT
CASSQLNAFRVRRYNSPLHF
>-|-|TRBV19|TRBJ1-6
TGTGCCGGCTCCGGGACTGGTGGTTCACCCCTCCACTTT
CAGSGTGGSPLHF
>TRBD2|-|TRBV4-3|TRBJ2-2
TGCGCCAGCAGCCAAGATCTTCTACTAGCGGGGGGGCCGAACACCGGGGAGCTGTTTTTT
CASSQDLLLAGGPNTGELFF
>-|-|TRBV12-3/TRBV12-4|TRBJ1-1
TGTGCCAGCAACGAGATACTGAACACTGAAGCTTTCTTT
CASNEILNTEAFF
>-|-|TRBV12-3/TRBV12-4|TRBJ1-2
TGTGCCAGCAGTGCCGACAGCTATGGCTACACCTTC
CASSADSYGYTF
>-|once|TRBV6-1|TRBJ2-7
TGTGCCAGCAGTGAAGTGGGCAGTACCTACGAGCAGTACTTC
CASSEVGSTYEQYF
>-|-|TRBV6-5|TRBJ1-3
TGTGCCAGCAGTTACGAGGGTCCCTCTGGAAACACCATATATTTT
CASSYEGPSGNTIYF
>-|-|TRBV27|TRBJ1-1
TGTGCCAGCAGTCTACGGACAGTTGCTGCCATGAACACTGAAGCTTTCTTT
CASSLRTVAAMNTEAFF
>TRBD1|-|TRBV5-1|TRBJ1-1
TGCGCCAGCAGACGCACAGGGGCGGACACTGAAGCTTTCTTT
CASRRTGADTEAFF